This TCR beta chain was profiled in a study of cytomegalovirus exposure and HLA in healthy donors. Germline values: CDR1 SGHNT, CDR2 YYREEE (reference sequence). The CDR3 length is 18 residues. Trimming cost V 3 bases and J 0 bases; bases outside gene matches: 4. The PCR contained 60 Vbeta and 13 Jbeta primers. Method: immunoSEQ multiplex PCR; TCRdb's copy keeps in-frame clones and lacks some. The profile covers 150,000 to 200,000 clones, with 80% appearing a single time and approximately 2% taken by the ten largest. Sequencing was carried out using PBMCs. The chain has TRBV5-4 and TRBJ2-1, with 15 bases aligning to TRBD2. The receptor comes from a human donor in good health. The CDR3 here is CASSWGLAGGSSYNEQFF. Written as DNA, the CDR3 is TGTGCCAGCAGCTGGGGACTAGCGGGGGGAAGCTCCTACAATGAGCAGTTCTTC.